This TCR beta chain was observed in a study of early T cells in non-severe SARS-CoV-2 infection. This clonotype was recorded many times. There are 17 residues in the CDR3. From the 5' RACE reads, TCRdb called clonotypes with MiXCR, one entry per CDR3 protein. The sample lists about 36,000 distinct CDR3 sequences; roughly 5.6% were seen once. This clonotype was sampled from an adult who was a healthcare worker with PCR-confirmed SARS-CoV-2 infection or an uninfected control (not recorded which). Material for sequencing was whole blood. V and J are TRBV1 and TRBJ2-3; no check of the table's D call, TRBD2, against the DNA was made. TRBV1 is labeled a pseudogene. The CDR3 loop is CTSSHQRGGGSTDTQYF. DNA for the CDR3: TGCACCAGCAGCCACCAGCGGGGGGGTGGAAGCACAGATACGCAGTATTTT.